This T cell receptor (beta chain) is from a study of CD8 T cells in ankylosing spondylitis (dated by TCRdb to about 2017). Looking at the study overall: The study profiled T cell receptor beta repertoires in healthy donors and ankylosing spondylitis patients to find disease-linked TCR variants. In total, the full study cohort was made up of 95 to 110 healthy donors and roughly 27 ankylosing spondylitis patients. Peripheral blood was sampled, and synovial fluid was also collected from ankylosing spondylitis patients.

V gives up 5 bases and J gives up 2 bases, and the segment between their germline ends measures 14 bases. The CDR3, from cysteine to phenylalanine, totals 15 residues. The CDR3 DNA has 45 bases and is translated from base 1. The germline V gene gives CDR1 as SGHRS and CDR2 as YFSETQ. This clonotype came up a few times. Its antigen specificity is not known. Per-nucleotide qualities are absent, and no much larger clonotype sits a single base away. TCRdb names Illumina HiSeq 2500 as the instrument used. TCR beta libraries were prepared by quantitative 5'-RACE with molecular barcodes. The original pipeline was this. A new computational method, built on a probabilistic model of VDJ rearrangement, was used to identify disease-linked TCR variants. TCRdb trimmed the raw reads at Q25, called clones with MiXCR and kept productive beta chains. Every entry covers one CDR3 protein and lists the most common genes and DNA from its rows. The V and J calls and clone size are TCRdb's, not the authors'. Within this sample are about 800,000 distinct CDR3 sequences, with 12% of them counted one time only. The leading ten clones occupy roughly 0.51% of the sample.

Overall study results and their limits: Some TCR beta motif variants had previously been reported in synovial fluid and blood of reactive arthritis patients, which suggested common disease-initiation mechanisms. The disease-linked clones were reported as significantly enriched in matched synovial fluid samples from ankylosing spondylitis patients. In peripheral blood, the disease-linked clones were found at relatively low frequencies and had a CD8+ phenotype. A TCR beta motif of 8 or 9 highly homologous amino acid variants appeared characteristic of blood from ankylosing spondylitis patients.

This TCR derives from a male donor with ankylosing spondylitis. The material sequenced was blood, either unsorted or a sorted T cell fraction (not recorded which). The chain was built from TRBV5-1 and TRBJ1-5; possibly the D gene is TRBD1, per 6 matching bases. The CDR3 sequence is CASSLDSWGNQPQHF. The DNA sequence reads TGCGCCAGCAGTCTGGACAGTTGGGGCAATCAGCCCCAGCATTTT.